This T cell receptor beta chain was observed in a study of regulatory T cells in long-lasting Graves disease. General observations from the study: Public clonotype sharing was higher in persistent than newly diagnosed patients.

Trimming removed 1 base from V and 0 bases from J, with 4 bases in between. Germline V gene data show CDR1 as SGHTS and CDR2 as YDEGEE. The CDR3 runs 14 residues. The time point here: newly diagnosed GD, antithyroid drugs for less than 3 months. The TCR library was made from RNA extracted from PBMCs. This clonotype was counted only a few times. Its matching antigen is unknown. Arm-PCR with iRepertoire HTBI primers amplified the CDR3 regions for these TCR beta libraries. MiXCR was run by TCRdb on the multiplex PCR reads, yielding one entry per CDR3 protein. The sample holds 560,000 or so distinct CDR3 sequences, 15% to 20% seen once. This sample was shared with a second study, whose subject was T cells in Graves' hyperthyroidism and ophthalmopathy. Turning to that study: In patients aged 18 to 65, hyperthyroidism was newly diagnosed, with duration under 2 months. Blood held most thyroid clonotypes expanded above 0.001 frequency. It was a median about seven months before onset that the model predicted ophthalmopathy.

This receptor was taken from a man between 18 and 29 years old with Graves disease. This specimen consisted of peripheral blood mononuclear cells (PBMCs), obtained at new diagnosis, from a patient treated with antithyroid drugs. This chain uses TRBV5-8 with TRBJ1-4; no firm D call. The CDR3 bases are TGTGCCAGCAGCTTGCGCCCAACTAATGAAAAACTGTTTTTT. Its translation: CASSLRPTNEKLFF.